Presented here are 17 T cell receptor beta chains from one specimen sequenced in a study of blood T cell repertoires in COVID-19. Assay: immunoSEQ multiplex PCR; the TCRdb copy retains only in-frame clones and omits some. The sample contains 150,000 to 200,000 clones, roughly 90% of which appear only once. The sequenced sample consisted of peripheral blood. The receptors come from a man between 60 and 70 years old with acute or convalescent COVID-19.

This chain joins TRBV5-8 and TRBJ1-2; 12 bases align to TRBD1. The V gene end was trimmed by 3 bases and the J gene end by 3 bases; junction bases not matched to a gene: 12. The CDR3 consists of 18 residues. The germline gives CDR1 SGHTS, CDR2 YDEGEE. In nucleotides, the CDR3 is TGTGCCAGCAGCTGGGGTTACCGGGACAGGGGGCGTGACTATGGCTACACCTTC. Residues: CASSWGYRDRGRDYGYTF.

The V gene is TRBV9, the J gene TRBJ2-5, with 14 bases aligning to TRBD2. Germline assignment: CDR1 SGDLS and CDR2 YYNGEE. This CDR3 contains 17 residues. Unmatched junction bases numbered 9, after V lost 4 bases and J lost 4 bases. The CDR3 DNA is TGTGCCAGCAGCTTCGGACTAGCGGGGGGCCACGGAGAGACCCAGTACTTC. Its translation is CASSFGLAGGHGETQYF.

The rearrangement uses TRBV5-6 and TRBJ1-5; D call uncertain. V was shortened by 1 base and J by 5 bases, with 16 bases between the two germline ends. Per the germline V gene, CDR1 is SGHDT and CDR2 is YYEEEE. CDR3 length equals 16 residues. This CDR3 reads CASSLFVGSQDQPQHF. CDR3 bases: TGTGCCAGCAGCTTGTTCGTGGGCTCCCAAGATCAGCCCCAGCATTTT.

The sample holds one count of this clone. The chain combines TRBV4-1 with TRBJ2-2; 12 bases are a match to TRBD2. The J segment lost 5 bases and the V segment lost 4 bases, leaving 2 bases of the junction unmatched. The CDR3 covers 15 residues. Looked up from germline, CDR1 is MGHRA and CDR2 is YSYEKL. CDR3 loop: CASSLTSGGTGELFF. Written as DNA, the CDR3 is TGCGCCAGCAGCCTTACTAGCGGGGGGACCGGGGAGCTGTTTTTT.

The chain employs TRBV7-6 and TRBJ1-6, with D maybe TRBD1 (5 bases). From germline, CDR1 is SGHVS and CDR2 FNYEAQ. Between the trimmed V and J ends, which lost 1 base and 7 bases, there was a span of 11 bases. The CDR3 runs to 15 residues. The CDR3 DNA is TGTGCCAGCAGCTTAGGCGGGACGGGAAATTCACCCCTCCACTTT. Amino acids: CASSLGGTGNSPLHF.

The chain uses TRBV3-1 (or the pseudogene TRBV3-2) and TRBJ1-2; D unclear. The CDR3 runs to 11 residues. In germline, CDR1 is LGHDT, CDR2 YNNKEL (reference sequence). Trimming removed 3 bases from V and 8 bases from J, with 7 bases in between. CDR3: CASSQRFGYTF. The DNA for the CDR3 is TGTGCCAGCAGCCAGCGATTCGGCTACACCTTC.

CDR3 residues: CASSLAYKENYGYTF. CDR3 in DNA: TGCGCCAGCAGCTTGGCCTATAAGGAGAACTATGGCTACACCTTC. The rearrangement uses TRBV5-1 and TRBJ1-2; no clear D gene. The CDR3 runs to 15 residues. The V gene's germline CDR1 is SGHRS and CDR2 YFSETQ. Trimming stripped 0 bases from V and 2 bases from J, with 11 bases between.

The V call is TRBV7-2, the J call TRBJ1-2; maybe TRBD1 (5 bases). The CDR3 is 15 amino acids. Trimming pared 7 bases from V and 7 bases from J, leaving 22 bases between. CDR1 and CDR2 from the germline V gene are SGHTA and FQGNSA. CDR3 DNA: TGTGCCAGCAACCTTCCCACCACGGGGGGGGGTGGCTACACCTTC. The encoded protein is CASNLPTTGGGGYTF.

The rearrangement links TRBV10-3 to TRBJ2-7; 13 bases fit TRBD2. The trim removed 3 bases at V and 0 bases at J, leaving 2 bases unmatched. This CDR3 spans 16 amino acids. Germline V gene lookup returns CDR1 ENHRY and CDR2 SYGVKD. CDR3 residues: CAISELAGGSSYEQYF. CDR3 DNA: TGTGCCATCAGTGAACTAGCGGGGGGGAGCTCCTACGAGCAGTACTTC.

The V gene is TRBV19, the J gene TRBJ2-2; TRBD2 might be the D (6 bases). The V gene's germline CDR1 is LNHDA and CDR2 SQIVND (reference sequence). The CDR3 is 15 amino acids. Deletions cut 6 bases from V and 5 bases from J, with 16 bases between. CDR3 amino acids: CASSGTAGRTGELFF. CDR3 nucleotide sequence: TGTGCCAGTAGCGGGACCGCGGGAAGGACCGGGGAGCTGTTTTTT.

The J gene is TRBJ1-2, the V gene TRBV18; a weak D match, TRBD1 (5 bases). Trimming stripped 5 bases from V and 2 bases from J, with 12 bases between. The length of the CDR3 is 14 residues. The V gene's germline CDR1 is KGHSH and CDR2 LQKENI. CDR3: CASSATDLNYGYTF. The CDR3 DNA reads as TGTGCCAGCTCAGCGACAGATTTAAACTATGGCTACACCTTC.

The chain uses TRBV3-1 (or the pseudogene TRBV3-2) and TRBJ2-1; tentative D call: TRBD1 (6 bases). CDR3 length: 15 residues. Trimming left V 0 bases short and J 7 bases short, with 13 bases between. Germline assignment: CDR1 LGHDT and CDR2 YNNKEL (reference sequence). CDR3 protein: CASSQERGWVNEQFF. The CDR3 DNA follows: TGTGCCAGCAGCCAAGAGAGGGGGTGGGTGAATGAGCAGTTCTTC.

The CDR3 DNA is TGTGCCAGCAGCCCCCGACAGGCGGGCGGCTACACCTTC. It is translated as CASSPRQAGGYTF. The rearrangement joins TRBV3-1 (or the pseudogene TRBV3-2) to TRBJ1-2, with D possibly TRBD1 on 6 matching bases. In germline, CDR1 is LGHDT, CDR2 YNNKEL (reference sequence). CDR3 length: 13 residues. V shed 4 bases and J shed 8 bases, with 14 bases lying between them.

This chain joins TRBV6-5 and TRBJ1-3, with 7 nucleotides matching TRBD1. CDR1 is MNHEY and CDR2 is SVGAGI in the germline V gene. J was trimmed by 6 bases and V by 5 bases; bases with no gene match: 4. The CDR3 contains 13 residues. The CDR3: CASSRQGENTIYF. CDR3 nucleotide sequence: TGTGCCAGCAGTCGACAGGGCGAAAACACCATATATTTT.

The chain joins TRBV2 to TRBJ1-1, with D uncertain. Between the trimmed V and J ends, which lost 6 bases and 4 bases, there was a span of 12 bases. This CDR3 spans 13 amino acids. CDR1 SNHLY and CDR2 FYNNEI come from the germline V gene. The CDR3 reads CASRIAGFTEAFF. The CDR3 bases are TGTGCCAGCAGGATCGCGGGATTCACTGAAGCTTTCTTT.

The chain employs TRBV5-1 and TRBJ2-3; perhaps TRBD2 as D (5 bases). Trimming took 3 bases from V and 8 from J, leaving 25 bases between them. Germline V gives CDR1 SGHRS, CDR2 YFSETQ. The CDR3 runs 17 residues. The CDR3 reads CASSSVLTRYRRGTQYF. The DNA for the CDR3 is TGCGCCAGCAGCTCCGTCCTGACTCGGTACCGCCGGGGTACGCAGTATTTT.

The chain couples TRBV9 to TRBJ2-2, with TRBD1 identical over 8 bases. CDR3 length: 14 amino acids. Germline values: CDR1 SGDLS, CDR2 YYNGEE. The V and J ends lost 3 bases and 6 bases, in that order; junction bases with no gene match: 4. CDR3 sequence: CASSASGGPGELFF. CDR3 coding DNA: TGTGCCAGCAGCGCCTCAGGGGGCCCCGGGGAGCTGTTTTTT.